This T cell receptor (beta chain) stems from a study of post-analysis software for immune sequencing data. Whole-study context: The patients showed relapsing-remitting, secondary progressive and progressive-relapsing multiple sclerosis courses.

Findings of the study overall: In patients, TRBV5-6, TRBV5-1 and TRBV20-1 belonged to roughly five TRBV segments found more frequently than in controls. There was significantly lower normalized Chao1 diversity in multiple sclerosis patients than in controls.

Germline V lookup: CDR1 DFQATT, CDR2 SNEGSKA (reference sequence). The V gene lost 2 bases and the J gene lost 6 bases, with 14 bases spanning the gap. CDR3 length: 14 residues. With respect to this clonotype: Its antigen is not known.

Built from TCR beta cDNA, the libraries had unique molecular identifiers in them. Each CDR3 protein is one row after TCRdb ran MiXCR on the PCR reads. Among hundreds of thousands of distinct CDR3 sequences listed, 30% were seen once. The sequence came from a girl aged 5 to 17 with multiple sclerosis. The sample consisted of blood. This rearrangement joins TRBV20-1 to TRBJ2-1, with D possibly matching TRBD1 (6 bases). The CDR3, as DNA: TGCAGTGCTAGATCCGGGGACACCTTCAATGAGCAGTTCTTC. This translates into CSARSGDTFNEQFF.